These 17 T cell receptor beta chains came from one sample sequenced in a study of T cell clonality in common variable immunodeficiency. Here immunoSEQ multiplex PCR was the method, and the copy in TCRdb shows in-frame clones only, minus some. The table lists approximately 64,000 clones, with no singletons. Source material: peripheral blood mononuclear cells. These receptors were collected from a person between 18 and 70 years old in good health.

This clone was detected ten times or more. The DNA ends 3 residues before the CDR3 does, and the rest of the CDR3 is filled in from the germline J gene. The chain uses TRBV7-8 and TRBJ2-7; D is unresolved. Germline V CDR1 and CDR2: SGHVS, FQNEAQ. CDR3 length: 16 residues. Trimming took 5 bases from V and 4 from J, leaving 21 bases between them. Partial CDR3 DNA: TGTGCCAGCAGCAGCCGCGGTGAACTCTCTAAATACGAG. The encoded protein is CASSSRGELSKYE. The CDR3 reads in full as CASSSRGELSKYEQYF.

In this sample, this clone turned up many times. Coverage ceases 3 residues before the CDR3 finishes, and the germline J gene fills in the end. The chain couples TRBV11-2 to TRBJ2-5, with TRBD1 matching 7 bases. This CDR3 spans 13 amino acids. In germline, CDR1 is SGHAT, CDR2 FQNNGV. CDR3 amino acids: CASSFATGATQYF. CDR3 DNA, as far as it was read: TGTGCCAGCAGCTTCGCCACAGGGGCCACC.

Many counts were recorded for this clone. The missing CDR3 end, 3 residues past where the read stops, is filled in from the germline J gene. The chain is built from TRBV7-9 and TRBJ1-1, with a weak D call TRBD1 (6 bases). The germline V and J ends were trimmed by 3 bases and 1 base, with 12 bases remaining between them. Germline CDR1 is SEHNR and CDR2 is FQNEAQ (reference sequence). This CDR3 region has 15 residues. Partial CDR3 DNA: TGTGCCAGCAGCTTTTCCCCGGGACAGAACACTGAA. Translating it yields CASSFSPGQNTE. From start to end, the CDR3 is CASSFSPGQNTEAFF.

This clone was seen many times. The read finishes 3 residues shy of the CDR3 end, and the germline J gene is used to complete it. This chain links TRBV10-2 with TRBJ2-7; TRBD2 agrees at 7 bases. This CDR3 contains 15 residues. V dropped 8 bases and J dropped 0; count of bases not matched to a gene: 10. Germline-derived CDR1 and CDR2 are WSHSY and SAAADI. The CDR3 here is CASAIGGGSSYEQYF. Incomplete CDR3 DNA: TGCGCCAGCGCAATTGGTGGCGGGAGCTCCTACGAG.

This clone has ten or more counts. Sequencing ends 3 residues short of the CDR3 end; the germline J gene provides the rest. This rearrangement joins TRBV18 to TRBJ1-3, with TRBD1 matching 7 bases. V gave up 4 bases and J gave up 2 bases; unmatched junction bases: 11. The CDR3 consists of 17 residues. CDR1 and CDR2 (germline): KGHSH, LQKENI. The CDR3 loop is CASSLITTGKAGNTIYF. The DNA read from the CDR3 is TGTGCCAGCTCACTGATTACGACAGGGAAAGCTGGAAACACC.

This clone was counted ten times or more. The read gets to within 3 residues of the CDR3 end, and the germline J gene fills in the rest. The chain joins TRBV13 to TRBJ2-1, with a tentative D call TRBD1 (6 bases). Germline values: CDR1 PRHDT, CDR2 FYEKMQ (reference sequence). CDR3 length: 13 residues. V lost 6 bases and J 6 bases, leaving 12 bases between the germline ends. The DNA read from the CDR3 is TGTGCCAGCAGTTCGGACAGCCCCAATGAG. Protein: CASSSDSPNE. The entire CDR3 protein is CASSSDSPNEQFF. The whole variable domain, filled in from reference TRBV13 and TRBJ2-1, reads AAGVIQSPRHLIKEKRETATLKCYPIPRHDTVYWYQQGPGQDPQFLISFYEKMQSDKGSIPDRFSAQQFSDYHSELNMSSLELGDSALYFCASSSDSPNEQFFGPGTRLTVL.

Many counts were recorded for this clone. The observed sequence ends 3 residues before the CDR3 terminus, with the missing tail filled in from the germline J gene. The rearrangement uses TRBV5-6 and TRBJ2-7, with TRBD1 as a possible D gene (6 bases). V was clipped by 0 bases and J by 2 bases, with 9 bases between them. The CDR3 is made up of 14 amino acids. Germline V gene data show CDR1 as SGHDT and CDR2 as YYEEEE. The covered CDR3 bases are TGTGCCAGCAGCTTGGAGGACAGCCCCTACGAG. It is translated as CASSLEDSPYE. The full CDR3 protein is CASSLEDSPYEQYF. Combining the CDR3 with reference TRBV5-6 and TRBJ2-7 gives the whole variable domain DAGVTQSPTHLIKTRGQQVTLRCSPKSGHDTVSWYQQALGQGPQFIFQYYEEEERQRGNFPDRFSGHQFPNYSSELNVNALLLGDSALYLCASSLEDSPYEQYFGPGTRLTVT.

In this sample, this clone turned up many times. From the germline J gene comes the end of the CDR3, since the read stops 3 residues before it. The rearrangement joins TRBV29-1 to TRBJ2-7, with 14 bases that match TRBD2. This CDR3 contains 18 residues. The J segment lost 0 bases and the V segment lost 6 bases, leaving 13 bases of the junction unmatched. Germline V lookup: CDR1 SQVTM, CDR2 ANQGSEA. CDR3 amino acids: CSVRIGTSGSSVSYEQYF. The covered CDR3 bases are TGCAGCGTACGTATTGGGACTAGCGGGAGTTCGGTCTCCTACGAG.

This clone showed up many times. The observed sequence ends 3 residues before the CDR3 terminus, with the missing tail filled in from the germline J gene. The chain recombines TRBV3-1 (or the pseudogene TRBV3-2) with TRBJ2-1; TRBD2 matches at 12 bases. The trim removed 6 bases at V and 4 bases at J, leaving 4 bases unmatched. This CDR3 region has 15 residues. The germline V gene encodes CDR1 LGHDT and CDR2 YNNKEL (reference sequence). The sequenced part of the CDR3 DNA is TGTGCCAGCAGACGACTAGCGGGGGAGTACAATGAG. Its protein product is CASRRLAGEYNE. The whole CDR3 reads CASRRLAGEYNEQFF.

This clone was seen ten or more times. The CDR3 end falls 3 residues outside the read, so it is completed with the germline J gene. The chain uses TRBV5-1 and TRBJ2-1; 9 positions agree with TRBD2. V lost 6 bases and J lost 7; bases outside the gene matches: 14. Germline V gene data show CDR1 as SGHRS and CDR2 as YFSETQ. CDR3 length: 16 residues. The CDR3 sequence: CASTINGGGVLNEQFF. The sequenced CDR3 bases are TGCGCCAGCACCATTAACGGCGGGGGGGTATTAAATGAG. Full variable domain (missing parts from reference TRBV5-1 and TRBJ2-1): KAGVTQTPRYLIKTRGQQVTLSCSPISGHRSVSWYQQTPGQGLQFLFEYFSETQRNKGNFPGRFSGRQFSNSRSEMNVSTLELGDSALYLCASTINGGGVLNEQFFGPGTRLTVL.

This clone was counted at least ten times. The CDR3 extends 3 residues past the end of the read, so its final part is completed from the germline J gene. The chain is built from TRBV7-6 and TRBJ2-2, with 12 bases identical to TRBD2. This CDR3 has 18 residues. V shed 1 base and J 6 bases; nucleotides not matched to a gene: 9. The germline V gene encodes CDR1 SGHVS and CDR2 FNYEAQ. The CDR3 region is CASSLGLAGEVGPGELFF. CDR3 bases read: TGTGCCAGCAGCTTAGGACTAGCGGGAGAGGTCGGTCCCGGGGAG. Variable domain in full (rest from reference TRBV7-6 and TRBJ2-2): GAGVSQSPRYKVTKRGQDVALRCDPISGHVSLYWYRQALGQGPEFLTYFNYEAQQDKSGLPNDRFSAERPEGSISTLTIQRTEQRDSAMYRCASSLGLAGEVGPGELFFGEGSRLTVL.

This clone was found many times. The observed sequence ends 3 residues before the CDR3 terminus, with the missing tail filled in from the germline J gene. The chain links TRBV29-1 to TRBJ2-3; maybe TRBD2 (6 bases). This CDR3 contains 14 residues. Trimming took 6 bases from V and 3 from J, leaving 16 bases between them. Germline-derived CDR1 and CDR2 are SQVTM and ANQGSEA. The CDR3 protein is CSVGGVLLTDTQYF. The sequenced CDR3 bases are TGCAGCGTGGGCGGGGTCCTCCTGACAGATACG.

This clone was seen ten or more times. The CDR3 end falls 3 residues outside the read, so it is completed with the germline J gene. The rearrangement links TRBV12-3 or TRBV12-4 to TRBJ1-2; possible D gene TRBD1, 5 bases. This CDR3 is 11 amino acids long. Trimming shortened V by 6 bases and J by 5 bases, and 7 bases separated the two germline ends. The CDR3 spells CASSQGYGYTF. CDR3 DNA (partial): TGTGCCAGCAGCCAGGGTTATGGC.

This clone has a handful of counts. The CDR3 here is CASSLGRSGTNEKLFF. The covered CDR3 bases are TGTGCCAGCAGCTTAGGCAGGAGCGGGACTAATGAAAAA. The gene calls are TRBV7-8 and TRBJ1-4; D is undetermined. The CDR3 end is not reached by the read, which stops 3 residues before it; the germline J gene fills it in. The CDR3 is made up of 16 amino acids. From germline, CDR1 is SGHVS and CDR2 FQNEAQ. Trimming left V 1 base short and J 2 bases short, with 11 bases between.

In its sample, this clone was seen a few times. The sequenced fragment ends 3 residues before the CDR3 boundary, so the rest is inferred from the germline J gene. The chain has TRBV7-9 and TRBJ1-6; D call uncertain. The V end lost 2 bases, the J end lost 7 bases, and 6 bases lay between the germline ends. The CDR3 covers 13 residues. Germline CDR1 SEHNR, CDR2 FQNEAQ (reference sequence). CDR3 sequence reads: CASSLRYNSPLHF. The CDR3 DNA, read in part, is TGTGCCAGCAGCTTACGGTACAATTCACCC.

This clone has ten or more counts. The read terminates 3 residues ahead of where the CDR3 ends, so the germline J gene completes it. V gene TRBV14 combines with J gene TRBJ1-2; 10 bases fit TRBD1. CDR1 is SGHDN, CDR2 FVKESK, per germline. This CDR3 region has 16 residues. CDR3 protein: CASSRDRGRRLSGYTF. CDR3 bases read: TGTGCCAGCAGCCGCGACAGGGGGCGACGTCTATCGGGC.

This clone was counted ten times or more. CDR3 bases read: TGTGCCTGGAGTGGTTCCAGGGGCTTGGCCACTGAA. This gives the protein CAWSGSRGLATE. The whole CDR3 sequence reads CAWSGSRGLATEAFF. This sequence joins TRBV30 and TRBJ1-1, with TRBD1 as a possible D gene (6 bases). The read ends 3 residues shy of where the CDR3 ends; the end is completed using the germline J gene. CDR3 size: 15 residues. The germline V and J ends were trimmed by 1 base and 4 bases, with 16 bases remaining between them. Germline CDR1 GTSNPN, CDR2 SVGIG (reference sequence).